The entry that follows covers one T cell receptor (beta chain) sequence. Its antigen is unknown. This table comes from immunoSEQ multiplex PCR, and its TCRdb copy is limited to in-frame clones, with some not included. The table shows tens of thousands of clones, with roughly 87% occurring only once. The data were taken from a study of T cell responses to AZD1222 COVID-19 vaccine. General study results and limits: Vaccine-associated CD4 TCRs ranged over spike, dominating at 160-218 and 743-854. Donors skewed white British and female; clonal diversity was possibly underestimated.

V gave up 7 bases and J gave up 10 bases, with 17 bases separating them. The germline V gene encodes CDR1 SGHRS and CDR2 YFSETQ. The CDR3 covers 12 residues. This sequence was found in an adult who received the AZD1222 COVID-19 vaccine. The rearrangement uses TRBV5-1 and TRBJ1-1, with D unresolved. The sample in question was peripheral blood, obtained 28 days after the second AZD1222 dose. The CDR3 loop is CASSRASLGAFF. CDR3 in DNA: TGCGCCAGCTCCCGGGCCTCGCTAGGAGCTTTCTTT. Full variable domain (missing parts from reference TRBV5-1 and TRBJ1-1): KAGVTQTPRYLIKTRGQQVTLSCSPISGHRSVSWYQQTPGQGLQFLFEYFSETQRNKGNFPGRFSGRQFSNSRSEMNVSTLELGDSALYLCASSRASLGAFFGQGTRLTVV.